This T cell receptor (beta chain) was obtained from a study of cytomegalovirus exposure and HLA in healthy donors. Study-level information: An earlier analysis found some 100 million unique TCR beta sequences from approximately 200 million T cells.

Worth noting for this clone: Its matching antigen is unknown.

CDR1 SGHNT and CDR2 YYREEE come from the germline V gene (reference sequence). Trimming pared 2 bases from V and 0 bases from J, leaving 7 bases between. This CDR3 region has 14 residues. PCR was performed using 60 Vbeta and 13 Jbeta primers. Assay: immunoSEQ multiplex PCR; the TCRdb copy retains only in-frame clones and omits some. The sample shows 30,000 to 40,000 clones, around 86% of them seen only once. The study, taken as a whole, reports: Based on reports, TCR beta sequences accurately predicted HLA-A and HLA-B alleles for most subjects. Further analysis, carried out later, found HLA-associated TCR beta chains more clonally expanded than equally common other chains.

This chain links TRBV5-4 with TRBJ2-3; D gene ambiguous. This clonotype was obtained from a woman in her 40s in good health and CMV-seropositive. Sequenced input: PBMCs. The CDR3 loop reads CASSFVPSTDTQYF. Written as DNA, the CDR3 is TGTGCCAGCAGCTTTGTCCCTAGCACAGATACGCAGTATTTT.